These 30 T cell receptor beta chains came from one sample sequenced in a study of blood T cell repertoires in COVID-19. The repertoire was sequenced with immunoSEQ multiplex PCR; TCRdb's copy has only in-frame clones and lacks some. The repertoire holds fewer than 85,000 clones, with around 83% as singletons. The sample consisted of peripheral blood. These receptor sequences come from a man aged 30 to 45 with COVID-19, enrolled during active disease.

The rearrangement joins TRBV30 to TRBJ1-3, with D perhaps matching TRBD1 (6 bases). The germline CDR1 and CDR2 sequences are GTSNPN and SVGIG (reference sequence). The CDR3 spans 14 residues. The V end was cut by 4 bases, the J end by 0 bases, with 10 bases between. CDR3 region: CAWNPGVSGNTIYF. CDR3 coding DNA: TGTGCCTGGAATCCAGGGGTCTCTGGAAACACCATATATTTT.

The J gene is TRBJ1-5, the V gene TRBV29-1; 7 bases are shared with TRBD1. The CDR3 is 14 residues long. CDR1 is SQVTM, CDR2 ANQGSEA, per germline. The V segment lost 8 bases and the J segment 7 bases; nucleotides outside the gene matches: 14. The CDR3 sequence is CSPLETGRRQPQHF. CDR3 DNA sequence: TGCAGCCCTTTGGAGACAGGGAGGCGCCAGCCCCAGCATTTT. The full variable domain, rest sourced from reference TRBV29-1 and TRBJ1-5, is SAVISQKPSRDICQRGTSLTIQCQVDSQVTMMFWYRQQPGQSLTLIATANQGSEATYESGFVIDKFPISRPNLTFSTLTVSNMSPEDSSIYLCSPLETGRRQPQHFGDGTRLSIL.

The genes are TRBV18 and TRBJ2-7, with D perhaps matching TRBD1 (6 bases). Trimming stripped 2 bases from V and 6 bases from J, with 14 bases between. The germline V gene encodes CDR1 KGHSH and CDR2 LQKENI. CDR3 length equals 14 residues. The CDR3 region is CASSPFGQFAEQYF. The DNA of the CDR3 is TGTGCCAGCTCACCATTCGGACAGTTCGCCGAGCAGTACTTC.

This chain links TRBV28 with TRBJ1-1, with D possibly matching TRBD1 (6 bases). The CDR3 has 14 residues. CDR1 MDHEN and CDR2 SYDVKM come from the germline V gene. Deletions cut 7 bases from V and 5 bases from J, with 17 bases between. CDR3 amino acids: CASKYAGVVTEAFF. The CDR3 bases are TGTGCCAGCAAGTACGCAGGGGTGGTAACTGAAGCTTTCTTT. The full variable domain, completed using reference TRBV28 and TRBJ1-1, is DVKVTQSSRYLVKRTGEKVFLECVQDMDHENMFWYRQDPGLGLRLIYFSYDVKMKEKGDIPEGYSVSREKKERFSLILESASTNQTSMYLCASKYAGVVTEAFFGQGTRLTVV.

The chain carries TRBV28 and TRBJ1-4, with D unclear. Germline assignment: CDR1 MDHEN and CDR2 SYDVKM. This CDR3 region has 24 residues. The ends were cut back, 5 bases at V and 3 bases at J, with 40 bases in the middle. The CDR3 nucleotides read TGTGCCAGCAGTCCGTGGGAGGGATCGGGCAGGTTCACTGGGGTGTTAACGGCTAATGAAAAACTGTTTTTT. It specifies CASSPWEGSGRFTGVLTANEKLFF.

The V call is TRBV5-1, the J call TRBJ2-3; no definite D call. This CDR3 has 13 residues. Germline assignment: CDR1 SGHRS and CDR2 YFSETQ. Trimming shortened V by 1 base and J by 5 bases, and 8 bases separated the two germline ends. The CDR3 sequence is CASSLTIRDTQYF. The CDR3 DNA is TGCGCCAGCAGCTTGACGATCAGAGATACGCAGTATTTT.

This chain joins TRBV7-2 and TRBJ2-4; TRBD1 is a possible D gene (5 bases). CDR1 is SGHTA and CDR2 is FQGNSA in the germline V gene. The CDR3 consists of 11 residues. Between the trimmed V and J ends, which lost 1 base and 16 bases, there was a span of 11 bases. This chain's CDR3 is CASSLVGLIYF. For the CDR3, the DNA is TGTGCCAGCAGCTTAGTGGGGCTGATATACTTC.

CDR3 sequence: CASSLGQSPQPQHF. The CDR3 coding sequence is TGTGCCAGCAGCCTAGGACAGTCCCCTCAGCCCCAGCATTTT. The chain uses TRBV7-2 and TRBJ1-5, with a tentative D call TRBD1 (6 bases). CDR1 is SGHTA, CDR2 FQGNSA, per germline. V lost 5 bases to trimming and J lost 6 bases, with 14 bases between them. The CDR3 covers 14 residues.

The CDR3, as DNA: TGTGCCAGTACGGAGTTCCGATCTGTGAGCTCCTACAATGAGCAGTTCTTC. Protein sequence: CASTEFRSVSSYNEQFF. The chain recombines TRBV19 with TRBJ2-1; D remains ambiguous. Deletions cut 7 bases from V and 0 bases from J, with 19 bases between. CDR3 length: 17 amino acids. Germline lookup yields CDR1 LNHDA and CDR2 SQIVND (reference sequence).

The chain combines TRBV23-1 with TRBJ1-5; 10 bases agree with TRBD1. TRBV23-1 is classed as an ORF, of uncertain function. The V gene end was trimmed by 0 bases and the J gene end by 2 bases; junction bases not matched to a gene: 7. CDR3 length equals 18 residues. Here the CDR3 DNA reads TGCGCCAGCAGTCAATCCGACGACAGGGGGCACGGCAATCAGCCCCAGCATTTT. Its translation: CASSQSDDRGHGNQPQHF.

V gene TRBV27 combines with J gene TRBJ2-7; 10 nucleotides match TRBD2. This CDR3 is built from 15 residues. The germline V gene encodes CDR1 MNHEY and CDR2 SMNVEV (reference sequence). Trimming cost V 8 bases and J 1 base; bases outside gene matches: 8. The CDR3 nucleotides are TGTGCCAGCCAGCGGGAGGGGGTCCGGTCCTACGAGCAGTACTTC. Protein sequence: CASQREGVRSYEQYF.

The V and J genes are TRBV4-2 and TRBJ2-3, with 14 nucleotides matching TRBD2. This CDR3 has 16 residues. Per the germline V gene, CDR1 is LGHNA and CDR2 is YNFKEQ. Unmatched junction bases numbered 3, after V lost 0 bases and J lost 7 bases. The DNA of the CDR3 is TGTGCCAGCAGCCAAGATCGACTAGCGGGAGGGCATACGCAGTATTTT. The encoded protein is CASSQDRLAGGHTQYF.

The CDR3 DNA reads as TGTGCCACCAGTGAGAGACTAGCGGGTAGGTCCAATGAGCAGTTCTTC. Protein sequence: CATSERLAGRSNEQFF. The chain couples TRBV24-1 to TRBJ2-1, with TRBD2 identical over 10 bases. The CDR3 has 16 residues. Germline CDR1 KGHDR, CDR2 SFDVKD. With 4 bases clipped from V and 6 bases from J, the junction kept 8 bases outside the gene matches.

This chain joins TRBV3-1 (or the pseudogene TRBV3-2) and TRBJ1-1; 7 nucleotides align to TRBD1. The CDR3 has 15 residues. The junction had 14 bases not matched to a gene; V was cut back by 8 bases and J by 5 bases. Germline V gene sequence: CDR1 LGHDT, CDR2 YNNKEL (reference sequence). Here the CDR3 reads CASHLGEGGITEAFF. The CDR3 DNA is TGTGCCAGCCACTTAGGGGAAGGGGGCATTACTGAAGCTTTCTTT.

This clone appeared once. The chain carries TRBV19 and TRBJ2-5; 7 bases align to TRBD2. The CDR3 has 17 residues. Trimming at V came to 3 bases and at J to 5 bases, leaving 15 bases not matched to a gene. The germline V gene encodes CDR1 LNHDA and CDR2 SQIVND (reference sequence). This chain's CDR3 is CASSMWSGTTGWETQYF. The CDR3 DNA is TGTGCCAGTAGTATGTGGTCCGGGACTACCGGGTGGGAGACCCAGTACTTC.

V and J are TRBV19 and TRBJ2-3, with TRBD2 as a possible D gene (6 bases). V was trimmed by 1 base and J by 1 base, leaving 15 bases between them. CDR3 length equals 17 residues. Germline loops: CDR1 LNHDA, CDR2 SQIVND (reference sequence). DNA for the CDR3: TGTGCCAGTAGTATAGCCCCGCTGTCGGGGGGCACAGATACGCAGTATTTT. This gives the protein CASSIAPLSGGTDTQYF.

V and J are TRBV18 and TRBJ2-6; TRBD2 might be the D (6 bases). This CDR3 comprises 17 residues. In germline, CDR1 is KGHSH, CDR2 LQKENI. V was clipped by 3 bases and J by 4 bases, with 16 bases between them. CDR3 region: CASSPGRGAGGANVLTF. In DNA, the CDR3 is TGTGCCAGCTCACCCGGGCGCGGCGCGGGGGGGGCCAACGTCCTGACTTTC.

The chain uses TRBV28 and TRBJ2-1; no definite D call. Per germline, CDR1 MDHEN and CDR2 SYDVKM. The V end was cut by 4 bases, the J end by 8 bases, with 21 bases between. This CDR3 contains 16 residues. DNA of the CDR3: TGTGCCAGCAGTTCACTCGAGACTTCCCCGCTTGATGAGCAGTTCTTC. Translation: CASSSLETSPLDEQFF.

A single count supports this clone. The rearrangement links TRBV27 to TRBJ1-2; D unclear. In germline, CDR1 is MNHEY, CDR2 SMNVEV (reference sequence). The CDR3 length is 14 residues. V lost 0 bases and J lost 4, with 9 bases in between. The CDR3 nucleotides are TGTGCCAGCAGTTTATCGGCGGAAATCTATGGCTACACCTTC. Its protein is CASSLSAEIYGYTF.

The chain carries TRBV5-1 and TRBJ1-5, with D possibly TRBD1 on 5 matching bases. V lost 0 bases, J lost 1 base, and 5 bases lay in between. Germline lookup yields CDR1 SGHRS and CDR2 YFSETQ. CDR3 length equals 14 residues. Here the CDR3 DNA reads TGCGCCAGCAGCTTGGGGGGCAGCAATCAGCCCCAGCATTTT. Its protein product is CASSLGGSNQPQHF.

The V call is TRBV7-2, the J call TRBJ2-7; TRBD1 matches 7 bases. CDR1 is SGHTA, CDR2 FQGNSA, per germline. The CDR3 covers 15 residues. The trim removed 1 base at V and 3 bases at J, leaving 6 bases unmatched. CDR3 nucleotide sequence: TGTGCCAGCAGCTTAGGGTCGACAGGGTTCTACGAGCAGTACTTC. Translating gives CASSLGSTGFYEQYF.

This chain links TRBV6-1 with TRBJ2-7; TRBD1 is a possible D gene (6 bases). The CDR3 length is 14 residues. V was pared by 0 bases and J by 4 bases, with 10 bases between. CDR1 MNHNS and CDR2 SASEGT come from the germline V gene. The CDR3 reads CASSEAGGVYEQYF. The CDR3 DNA is TGTGCCAGCAGTGAAGCAGGGGGAGTGTACGAGCAGTACTTC.

Written as DNA, the CDR3 is TGTGCCAGCAGTTCGGGGACTGGGGGTTTACACAATGAGCAGTTCTTC. This encodes CASSSGTGGLHNEQFF. The gene calls are TRBV5-4 and TRBJ2-1; TRBD2 might be the D (6 bases). V lost 5 bases, J lost 5 bases, and 20 bases lay in between. Germline V gene sequence: CDR1 SGHNT, CDR2 YYREEE (reference sequence). The CDR3 runs 16 residues. Full variable domain (missing parts from reference TRBV5-4 and TRBJ2-1): ETGVTQSPTHLIKTRGQQVTLRCSSQSGHNTVSWYQQALGQGPQFIFQYYREEENGRGNFPPRFSGLQFPNYSSELNVNALELDDSALYLCASSSGTGGLHNEQFFGPGTRLTVL.

The J gene is TRBJ2-7, the V gene TRBV19; D may be TRBD1 (5 bases). Trimming left V 6 bases short and J 3 bases short, with 15 bases between. Germline V lookup: CDR1 LNHDA, CDR2 SQIVND (reference sequence). There are 14 residues in the CDR3. The CDR3 sequence: CASSAIDSGYEQYF. In DNA form, the CDR3 reads TGTGCCAGTAGCGCAATCGACAGTGGCTACGAGCAGTACTTC.

This clone was observed a single time. V usage is TRBV7-9 and J usage is TRBJ2-7; D perhaps matches TRBD1 (5 bases). Trimming removed 4 bases at V and 0 bases at J, with 13 bases between. The CDR3 has 15 amino acids. Germline CDR1 and CDR2: SEHNR and FQNEAQ (reference sequence). CDR3 loop: CASSSKTADSYEQYF. The CDR3 DNA is TGTGCCAGCAGCTCGAAGACAGCAGACTCCTACGAGCAGTACTTC.

The chain carries TRBV7-2 and TRBJ1-1, with TRBD1 as a possible D gene (6 bases). Germline values: CDR1 SGHTA, CDR2 FQGNSA. There are 15 residues in the CDR3. V shed 1 base and J shed 5 bases, with 14 bases lying between them. Written as DNA, the CDR3 is TGTGCCAGCAGCTTAGTGTCACGTCAGGGGACTGAAGCTTTCTTT. Translated, it gives CASSLVSRQGTEAFF.

This chain joins TRBV7-9 and TRBJ2-7, with a possible D match to TRBD2 (5 bases). Trimming stripped 5 bases from V and 2 bases from J, with 10 bases between. Germline lookup yields CDR1 SEHNR and CDR2 FQNEAQ (reference sequence). The CDR3 runs 13 residues. CDR3 nucleotides: TGTGCCAGCAGCCGGAGCGGCCCCTACGAGCAGTACTTC. Protein: CASSRSGPYEQYF.

This clone was picked up a small number of times. The chain combines TRBV29-1 with TRBJ2-1, with D possibly being TRBD1 (5 bases). The CDR3 extends over 12 amino acids. CDR1 and CDR2 (germline): SQVTM, ANQGSEA. V was cut by 3 bases and J by 7 bases, with 10 bases left in between. The CDR3 protein is CSVDQGVNEQFF. CDR3 nucleotides: TGCAGCGTTGACCAGGGTGTAAATGAGCAGTTCTTC.

A few counts support this clone. V is TRBV18 and J is TRBJ1-1, with a possible D match to TRBD1 (6 bases). The CDR3 totals 15 residues. Trimming took 3 bases from V and 9 from J, leaving 20 bases between them. Germline lookup yields CDR1 KGHSH and CDR2 LQKENI. DNA of the CDR3: TGTGCCAGCTCACCGACCGCGGACAGCCCCCCACAAGCTTTCTTT. Amino acid sequence: CASSPTADSPPQAFF. The variable domain in full, with the rest retrieved from reference TRBV18 and TRBJ1-1, is NAGVMQNPRHLVRRRGQEARLRCSPMKGHSHVYWYRQLPEEGLKFMVYLQKENIIDESGMPKERFSAEFPKEGPSILRIQQVVRGDSAAYFCASSPTADSPPQAFFGQGTRLTVV.

The genes are TRBV5-8 and TRBJ2-2, with 7 nucleotides matching TRBD1. CDR1 is SGHTS and CDR2 is YDEGEE in the germline V gene. The J segment lost 4 bases and the V segment lost 3 bases, leaving 9 bases of the junction unmatched. The CDR3 loop spans 16 amino acids. The CDR3 here is CASSWDRVTGTGELFF. CDR3 nucleotide sequence: TGTGCCAGCAGCTGGGACAGAGTTACTGGCACCGGGGAGCTGTTTTTT.